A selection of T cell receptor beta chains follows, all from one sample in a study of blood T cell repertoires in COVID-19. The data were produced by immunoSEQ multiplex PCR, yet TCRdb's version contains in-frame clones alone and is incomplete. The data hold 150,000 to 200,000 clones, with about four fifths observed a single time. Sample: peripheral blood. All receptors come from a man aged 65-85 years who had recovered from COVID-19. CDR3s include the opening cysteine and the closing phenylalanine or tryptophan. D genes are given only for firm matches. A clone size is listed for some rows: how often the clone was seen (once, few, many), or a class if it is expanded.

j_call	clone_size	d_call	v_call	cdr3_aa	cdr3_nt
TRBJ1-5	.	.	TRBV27	CASRDPGAGNQPQHF	TGTGCCAGCAGGGACCCAGGGGCAGGCAATCAGCCCCAGCATTTT
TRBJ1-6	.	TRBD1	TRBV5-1	CASSLGQDNSPLHF	TGCGCCAGCAGCCTAGGACAGGATAATTCACCCCTCCACTTT
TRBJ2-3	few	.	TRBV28	CASSFEQSTDTQYF	TGTGCCAGCAGTTTTGAACAGTCCACAGATACGCAGTATTTT
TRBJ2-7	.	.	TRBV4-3	CASSQGLGSEQYF	TGCGCCAGCAGCCAAGGCCTAGGCAGCGAGCAGTACTTC
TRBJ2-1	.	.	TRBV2	CASSEYNEQFF	TGTGCCAGCAGTGAATATAATGAGCAGTTCTTC
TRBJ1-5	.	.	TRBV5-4	CASSLGGGTPQPQHF	TGTGCCAGCAGCTTGGGCGGCGGGACCCCTCAGCCCCAGCATTTT
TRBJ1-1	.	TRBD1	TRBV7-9	CASRWGTGDTEAFF	TGTGCCAGCAGATGGGGGACAGGGGACACTGAAGCTTTCTTT
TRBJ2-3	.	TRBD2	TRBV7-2	CASSLDILARFHTQYF	TGTGCCAGCAGCTTAGATATACTAGCGCGCTTCCATACGCAGTATTTT
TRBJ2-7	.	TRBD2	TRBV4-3	CASSQDASGRYEQYF	TGCGCCAGCAGCCAAGATGCTAGCGGGAGATACGAGCAGTACTTC
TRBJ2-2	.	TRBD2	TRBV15	CATSRERLAGHTGELFF	TGTGCCACCAGCAGAGAAAGACTAGCGGGCCATACCGGGGAGCTGTTTTTT
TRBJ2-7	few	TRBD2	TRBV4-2	CASSQGLAAGTYEQYF	TGTGCCAGCAGTCAAGGCCTAGCGGCTGGTACCTACGAGCAGTACTTC
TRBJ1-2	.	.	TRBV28	CASSPSDSYGYTF	TGTGCCAGCAGTCCCTCGGACAGTTATGGCTACACCTTC
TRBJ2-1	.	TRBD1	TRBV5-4	CASSPGTGAYNEQFF	TGTGCCAGCAGCCCCGGGACAGGGGCCTACAATGAGCAGTTCTTC
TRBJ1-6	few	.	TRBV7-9	CASSPDTRASPLHF	TGTGCCAGCAGCCCGGACACCCGGGCGTCACCCCTCCACTTT
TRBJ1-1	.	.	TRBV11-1	CASSLTSGSNTEAFF	TGTGCCAGCAGCTTAACTTCCGGGTCGAACACTGAAGCTTTCTTT
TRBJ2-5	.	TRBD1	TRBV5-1	CASSGSTGAGRGTQYF	TGCGCCAGCAGCGGATCGACAGGGGCCGGGCGGGGGACCCAGTACTTC
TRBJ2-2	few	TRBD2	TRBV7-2	CASSLLAGSNTGELFF	TGTGCCAGCAGCTTACTAGCGGGCTCGAACACCGGGGAGCTGTTTTTT
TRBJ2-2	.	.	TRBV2	CASSVGAGVAGELFF	TGTGCCAGCAGTGTGGGGGCTGGTGTCGCCGGGGAGCTGTTTTTT
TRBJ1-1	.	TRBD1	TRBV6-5	CASSYTTGEDTEAFF	TGTGCCAGCAGCTACACGACAGGGGAGGACACTGAAGCTTTCTTT
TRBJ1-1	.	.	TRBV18	CASSPNQGETEAFF	TGTGCCAGCTCACCAAACCAAGGGGAAACTGAAGCTTTCTTT
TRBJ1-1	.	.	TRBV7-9	CASSLSRLNTEAFF	TGTGCCAGCAGCTTAAGTAGACTCAACACTGAAGCTTTCTTT
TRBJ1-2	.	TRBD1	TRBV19	CASSIHLPSGGYGYTF	TGTGCCAGTAGTATCCACCTCCCATCAGGGGGCTATGGCTACACCTTC
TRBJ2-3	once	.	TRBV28	CASGGAGDTQYF	TGTGCCAGCGGGGGGGCCGGAGATACGCAGTATTTT
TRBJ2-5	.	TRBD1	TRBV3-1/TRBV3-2	CASSQPYPTGYETQYF	TGTGCCAGCAGCCAACCTTACCCGACAGGGTATGAGACCCAGTACTTC
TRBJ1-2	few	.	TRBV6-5	CATHRDGQGIGGYTF	TGTGCCACACACCGCGATGGGCAGGGGATTGGTGGCTACACCTTC
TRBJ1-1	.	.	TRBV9	CASSAGQYTEAFF	TGTGCCAGCAGCGCAGGACAGTACACTGAAGCTTTCTTT
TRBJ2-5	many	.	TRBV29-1	CSVVAPWELETQYF	TGCAGCGTTGTAGCCCCCTGGGAGCTAGAGACCCAGTACTTC
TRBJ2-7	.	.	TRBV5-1	CASTHSGSTYEQYF	TGCGCCAGCACCCACTCAGGGTCCACCTACGAGCAGTACTTC
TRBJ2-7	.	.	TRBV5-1	CASSLGQGSYEQYF	TGCGCCAGCAGCTTAGGGCAGGGTTCCTACGAGCAGTACTTC
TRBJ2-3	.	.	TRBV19	CASSRDTGTDTQYF	TGTGCCAGTAGTAGGGATACAGGGACAGATACGCAGTATTTT
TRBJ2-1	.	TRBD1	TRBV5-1	CASSLGDSNEQFF	TGCGCCAGCAGCTTAGGGGACAGCAATGAGCAGTTCTTC
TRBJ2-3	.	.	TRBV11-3	CARQLYGSDRDTQYF	TGTGCCAGACAGCTTTATGGGAGCGATCGCGATACGCAGTATTTT
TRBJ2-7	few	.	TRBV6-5	CASSQGFYEQYF	TGTGCCAGCAGTCAGGGTTTCTACGAGCAGTACTTC
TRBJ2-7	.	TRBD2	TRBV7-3	CASSSRGGTYEQYF	TGTGCCAGCAGCTCACGGGGGGGTACCTACGAGCAGTACTTC
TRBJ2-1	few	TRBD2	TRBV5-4	CASSFGLAGRAEQFF	TGTGCCAGCAGCTTCGGGCTAGCGGGACGGGCTGAGCAGTTCTTC
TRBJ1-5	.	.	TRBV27	CASSLEGPGKGQPQHF	TGTGCCAGCAGTTTGGAGGGCCCCGGGAAGGGCCAGCCCCAGCATTTT
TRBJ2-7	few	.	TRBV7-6	CASSLAVHREQYF	TGTGCCAGCAGCTTAGCCGTACACCGAGAGCAGTACTTC
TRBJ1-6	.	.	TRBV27	CASSSPPLLSPLHF	TGTGCCAGCAGTTCCCCCCCACTACTTTCACCCCTCCACTTT
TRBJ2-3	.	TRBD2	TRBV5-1	CASSTGLAGSTDTQYF	TGCGCCAGCAGCACAGGACTAGCGGGAAGCACAGATACGCAGTATTTT
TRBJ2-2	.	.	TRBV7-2	CASSSDLNTGELFF	TGTGCCAGCAGCTCGGACTTGAACACCGGGGAGCTGTTTTTT
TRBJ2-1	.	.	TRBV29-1	CSGYEGNEQFF	TGCAGCGGCTACGAGGGCAATGAGCAGTTCTTC
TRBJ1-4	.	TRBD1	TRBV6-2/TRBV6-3	CASSPRVQGINEKLFF	TGTGCCAGCAGCCCTCGGGTACAGGGGATTAATGAAAAACTGTTTTTT
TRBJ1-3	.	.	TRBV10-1	CASSESLSSGNTIYF	TGCGCCAGCAGTGAATCGCTTAGCTCTGGAAACACCATATATTTT
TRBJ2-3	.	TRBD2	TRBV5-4	CASRQKTSASTDTQYF	TGTGCCAGCAGACAGAAGACTAGCGCTAGCACAGATACGCAGTATTTT
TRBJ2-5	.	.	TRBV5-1	CASSLNSQPLIQETQYF	TGCGCCAGCAGCTTGAACTCCCAACCCCTCATCCAAGAGACCCAGTACTTC
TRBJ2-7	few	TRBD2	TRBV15	CATRDGLADSYEQYF	TGTGCCACCAGAGACGGACTAGCGGATTCCTACGAGCAGTACTTC
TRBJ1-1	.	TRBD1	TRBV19	CASTGGRNTEAFF	TGTGCCAGTACAGGGGGCAGGAACACTGAAGCTTTCTTT
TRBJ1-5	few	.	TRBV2	CASIRDTNQPQHF	TGTGCCAGCATACGGGACACCAATCAGCCCCAGCATTTT
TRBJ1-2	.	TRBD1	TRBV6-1	CASSEAEGAYGYTF	TGTGCCAGCAGTGAAGCAGAGGGGGCCTATGGCTACACCTTC
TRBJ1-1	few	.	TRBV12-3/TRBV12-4	CASSKQENTEAFF	TGTGCCAGCAGTAAACAGGAGAACACTGAAGCTTTCTTT
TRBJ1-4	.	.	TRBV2	CASRGDGSNEKLFF	TGTGCCAGCAGGGGAGATGGCTCTAATGAAAAACTGTTTTTT
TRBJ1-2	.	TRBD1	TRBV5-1	CASSEGQGDGYTF	TGCGCCAGCAGCGAAGGACAGGGGGATGGCTACACCTTC
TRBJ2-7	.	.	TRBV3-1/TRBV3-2	CASSQGWSGQGSYEQYF	TGTGCCAGCAGCCAAGGATGGTCGGGCCAGGGCTCCTACGAGCAGTACTTC
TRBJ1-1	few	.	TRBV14	CASSYQQNTEAFF	TGTGCCAGCAGCTACCAACAGAACACTGAAGCTTTCTTT
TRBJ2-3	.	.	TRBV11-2	CASSFGGTDTQYF	TGTGCCAGCAGCTTCGGGGGAACAGATACGCAGTATTTT
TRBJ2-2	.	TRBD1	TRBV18	CASSTGTGVSGELFF	TGTGCCAGCTCAACCGGGACAGGGGTCTCCGGGGAGCTGTTTTTT
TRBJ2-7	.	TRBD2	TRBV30	CAWSVLGLAGYEQYF	TGTGCCTGGAGTGTATTAGGACTAGCGGGATACGAGCAGTACTTC
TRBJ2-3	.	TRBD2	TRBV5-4	CASSQRLTSENTDTQYF	TGTGCCAGCAGCCAGAGACTGACTAGCGAGAACACAGATACGCAGTATTTT
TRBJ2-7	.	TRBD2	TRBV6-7	CASPTQGGRAYEQYF	TGTGCCAGCCCTACTCAGGGCGGGAGGGCCTACGAGCAGTACTTC
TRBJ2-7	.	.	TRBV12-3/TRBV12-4	CASSSLSEQYF	TGTGCCAGCAGTTCCCTTTCCGAGCAGTACTTC